The following is a TCR beta chain sequence with its context. Antigen specificity is unknown. The data derive from a study of cytomegalovirus exposure and HLA in healthy donors. The primer mix had 60 Vbeta and 13 Jbeta primers. Profiling relied on immunoSEQ multiplex PCR, and the TCRdb table lists in-frame clones only, not all of them. The sample carries about 89,000 clones, around 72% recorded once. Study-level results: It has been reported that TCR beta sequences accurately predicted the HLA-A and HLA-B alleles of most subjects. A later analysis revealed that TCR association rates differed between HLA loci, peaking at DRB1 and bottoming out at HLA-C. In presence/absence analyses, roughly uniform sequencing depth across donors was assumed.

The TCR originated in a male donor in good health and CMV-seronegative. Sequenced: PBMCs.

The CDR3 DNA reads TGTGCCAGCAGCTCGCCCATAGCGGGAGTGTCCTACGAGCAGTACTTC. It specifies CASSSPIAGVSYEQYF. The chain has TRBV7-9 and TRBJ2-7; 9 nucleotides agree with TRBD2. With V trimmed by 4 bases and J by 1 base, 8 bases remained unmatched. The germline V gene has CDR1 SEHNR and CDR2 FQNEAQ (reference sequence). This CDR3 is 16 amino acids long.